These 2 T cell receptor beta chains share one sample of origin, sequenced in a study of T cell responses to AZD1222 COVID-19 vaccine. Some clones are missing from TCRdb's copy, which holds only in-frame ones; the method was immunoSEQ multiplex PCR. The table lists approximately 150,000 clones, around 85% of them singletons. The sequencing used peripheral blood, collected 28 days after the second AZD1222 dose. The receptors were gathered from an adult who received the AZD1222 COVID-19 vaccine.

This clone was seen a few times. The chain employs TRBV7-2 and TRBJ2-1; D is unresolved. Deletions cut 5 bases from V and 10 bases from J, with 18 bases between. The germline V gene has CDR1 SGHTA and CDR2 FQGNSA. CDR3 length equals 14 residues. The CDR3 loop is CASSQLTRTPEQFF. As DNA, the CDR3 is TGTGCCAGCAGCCAACTGACCAGGACCCCAGAGCAGTTCTTC. The full variable domain, completed using reference TRBV7-2 and TRBJ2-1, is GAGVSQSPSNKVTEKGKDVELRCDPISGHTALYWYRQSLGQGLEFLIYFQGNSAPDKSGLPSDRFSAERTGGSVSTLTIQRTQQEDSAVYLCASSQLTRTPEQFFGPGTRLTVL.

This chain connects TRBV4-1 to TRBJ2-3; 11 bases are a match to TRBD1. This CDR3 has 16 amino acids. Losses at the gene ends were 4 bases for V and 4 bases for J; bases not matched to a gene: 7. Germline values: CDR1 MGHRA, CDR2 YSYEKL. DNA for the CDR3: TGCGCCAGCAGCCTAACCGGGACAGGGGGATCAGATACGCAGTATTTT. It encodes CASSLTGTGGSDTQYF.